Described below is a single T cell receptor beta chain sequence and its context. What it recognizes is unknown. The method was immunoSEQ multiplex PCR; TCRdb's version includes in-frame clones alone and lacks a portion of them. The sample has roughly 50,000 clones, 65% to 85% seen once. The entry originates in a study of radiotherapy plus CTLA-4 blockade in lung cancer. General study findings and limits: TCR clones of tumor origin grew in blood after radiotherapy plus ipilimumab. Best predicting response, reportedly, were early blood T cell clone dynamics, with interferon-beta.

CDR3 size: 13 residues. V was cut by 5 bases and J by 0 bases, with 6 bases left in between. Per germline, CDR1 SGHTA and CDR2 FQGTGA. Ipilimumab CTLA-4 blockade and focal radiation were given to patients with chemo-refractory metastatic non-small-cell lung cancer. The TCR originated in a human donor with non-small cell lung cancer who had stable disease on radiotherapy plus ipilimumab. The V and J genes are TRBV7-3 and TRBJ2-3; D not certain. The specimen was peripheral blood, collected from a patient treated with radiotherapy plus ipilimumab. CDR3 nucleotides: TGTGCCAGCAGCGGAACTAGCACAGATACGCAGTATTTT. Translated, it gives CASSGTSTDTQYF.